The next 11 T cell receptor beta chains were all read from a single sample in a study of early T cells in non-severe SARS-CoV-2 infection. TCRdb re-derived calls from the 5' RACE reads in MiXCR, one entry per CDR3 protein. The sample lists 50,000 to 65,000 distinct CDR3 sequences; around an eighth were seen once. Sequenced material: whole blood. Receptors were obtained from an adult who was a healthcare worker with PCR-confirmed SARS-CoV-2 infection or an uninfected control (not recorded which).

The genes are TRBV5-1 and TRBJ2-1; 7 bases are shared with TRBD1. After removal of 3 bases from V and 6 bases from J, the junction contained 15 bases not matched to a gene. Germline CDR1 SGHRS, CDR2 YFSETQ. The CDR3 covers 17 residues. The CDR3 DNA reads as TGCGCCAGCAGCTGGACCGATCACAGGGGCGCGGGCAATGAGCAGTTCTTC. Its protein is CASSWTDHRGAGNEQFF.

This clonotype was recorded a few times. The V gene is TRBV6-1, the J gene TRBJ2-2, with D perhaps matching TRBD1 (5 bases). The CDR3 is 12 amino acids. Germline V lookup: CDR1 MNHNS, CDR2 SASEGT. V gave up 6 bases and J gave up 7 bases, with 9 bases separating them. In DNA form, the CDR3 reads TGTGCCAGCAGGGAAAGGGGCGGGGAGCTGTTTTTT. Translating gives CASRERGGELFF.

The rearrangement links TRBV18 to TRBJ2-5; a weak D match, TRBD2 (5 bases). CDR3 length: 14 residues. The germline V gene has CDR1 KGHSH and CDR2 LQKENI. V was shortened by 3 bases and J by 4 bases, with 12 bases between the two germline ends. CDR3: CASSPPTRAETQYF. In DNA, the CDR3 is TGTGCCAGCTCACCCCCTACTAGGGCAGAGACCCAGTACTTC.

This rearrangement joins TRBV15 to TRBJ1-2; D uncertain. The V gene's germline CDR1 is LNHNV and CDR2 YYDKDF (reference sequence). V lost 5 bases to trimming and J lost 3 bases, with 7 bases between them. This CDR3 contains 12 residues. The CDR3 DNA follows: TGTGCCACCAGCCGGGGAGACTATGGCTACACCTTC. The encoded protein is CATSRGDYGYTF. Drawing the rest from reference TRBV15 and TRBJ1-2, the complete variable domain is DAMVIQNPRYQVTQFGKPVTLSCSQTLNHNVMYWYQQKSSQAPKLLFHYYDKDFNNEADTPDNFQSRRPNTSFCFLDIRSPGLGDTAMYLCATSRGDYGYTFGSGTRLTVV.

In this sample, this clonotype turned up a few times. The chain has TRBV7-9 and TRBJ1-3; D gene ambiguous. The CDR3 runs to 15 residues. V lost 5 bases, J lost 2 bases, and 13 bases lay in between. CDR1 and CDR2 (germline): SEHNR, FQNEAQ (reference sequence). The CDR3 reads CASSPAAGTGNTIYF. The DNA for the CDR3 is TGTGCCAGCAGCCCCGCGGCGGGGACTGGAAACACCATATATTTT.

The table lists this clonotype with a few counts. The chain couples TRBV5-4 to TRBJ1-2, with TRBD1 matching 7 bases. The length of the CDR3 is 14 residues. Germline assignment: CDR1 SGHNT and CDR2 YYREEE (reference sequence). The V and J ends lost 3 bases and 5 bases, in that order; junction bases with no gene match: 7. This chain's CDR3 is CASSSWTGSYGYTF. For the CDR3, the DNA is TGTGCCAGCAGCTCCTGGACAGGCTCGTATGGCTACACCTTC. Together with reference TRBV5-4 and TRBJ1-2, the CDR3 gives the full variable domain: ETGVTQSPTHLIKTRGQQVTLRCSSQSGHNTVSWYQQALGQGPQFIFQYYREEENGRGNFPPRFSGLQFPNYSSELNVNALELDDSALYLCASSSWTGSYGYTFGSGTRLTVV.

This rearrangement joins TRBV29-1 to TRBJ2-2; 9 bases align to TRBD1. CDR3 length: 14 residues. The V and J ends lost 7 bases and 5 bases, in that order; junction bases with no gene match: 8. The germline gives CDR1 SQVTM, CDR2 ANQGSEA. As DNA, the CDR3 is TGCAGCGGCACGGGACAGGGAGGAACCGGGGAGCTGTTTTTT. This translates into CSGTGQGGTGELFF.

There are a few counts of this clonotype. V is TRBV20-1 and J is TRBJ1-1; 9 bases line up with TRBD1. V dropped 6 bases and J dropped 3; count of bases not matched to a gene: 8. Germline CDR1 and CDR2: DFQATT and SNEGSKA (reference sequence). This CDR3 is 14 amino acids long. This chain's CDR3 is CSARTGDVHTEAFF. CDR3 sequence (DNA): TGCAGTGCCCGGACAGGGGACGTGCACACTGAAGCTTTCTTT.

This clonotype has only a few counts. This chain links TRBV6-6 with TRBJ2-3; TRBD2 might be the D (5 bases). The germline gives CDR1 MNHNY, CDR2 SVGAGI (reference sequence). The CDR3 loop spans 14 amino acids. The V end lost 7 bases, the J end lost 1 base, and 12 bases lay between the germline ends. The DNA for the CDR3 is TGTGCCAGCAAAGAGGGCGGGCGCACAGATACGCAGTATTTT. Its protein product is CASKEGGRTDTQYF.

The V and J genes are TRBV2 and TRBJ1-2; 7 nucleotides align to TRBD1. The germline CDR1 and CDR2 sequences are SNHLY and FYNNEI. J gave up 7 bases and V 6 bases, and 8 bases lay outside the gene matches. The length of the CDR3 is 13 residues. CDR3 DNA sequence: TGTGCCAGCAGACAAGAGGGGGCGGGTGGCTACACCTTC. Translation gives CASRQEGAGGYTF. Full variable domain (remainder filled in from reference TRBV2 and TRBJ1-2): EPEVTQTPSHQVTQMGQEVILRCVPISNHLYFYWYRQILGQKVEFLVSFYNNEISEKSEIFDDQFSVERPDGSNFTLKIRSTKLEDSAMYFCASRQEGAGGYTFGSGTRLTVV.

The chain couples TRBV29-1 to TRBJ2-7; perhaps TRBD2 as D (5 bases). This CDR3 has 13 residues. Per germline, CDR1 SQVTM and CDR2 ANQGSEA. Deletions cut 6 bases from V and 6 bases from J, with 18 bases between. CDR3 DNA sequence: TGCAGCGTCTCCATAACAAGGGCGGGCGAGCAGTACTTC. It is translated as CSVSITRAGEQYF.